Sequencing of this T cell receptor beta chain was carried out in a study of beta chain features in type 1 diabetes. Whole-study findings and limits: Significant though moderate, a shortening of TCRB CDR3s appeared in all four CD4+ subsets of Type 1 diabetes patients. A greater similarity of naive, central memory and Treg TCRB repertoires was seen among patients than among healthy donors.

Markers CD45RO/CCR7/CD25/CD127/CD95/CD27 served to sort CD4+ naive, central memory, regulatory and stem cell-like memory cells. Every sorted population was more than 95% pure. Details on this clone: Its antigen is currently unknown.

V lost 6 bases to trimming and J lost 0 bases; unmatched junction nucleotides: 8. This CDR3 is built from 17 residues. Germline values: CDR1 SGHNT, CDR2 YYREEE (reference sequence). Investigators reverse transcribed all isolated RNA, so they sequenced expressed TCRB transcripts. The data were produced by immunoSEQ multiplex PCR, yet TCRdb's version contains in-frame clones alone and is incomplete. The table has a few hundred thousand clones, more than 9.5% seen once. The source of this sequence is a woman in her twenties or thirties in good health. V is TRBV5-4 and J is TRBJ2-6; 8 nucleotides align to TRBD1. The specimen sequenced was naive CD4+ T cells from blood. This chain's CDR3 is CASNRDRGSSGANVLTF. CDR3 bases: TGTGCCAGCAACAGAGACAGGGGAAGCTCTGGGGCCAACGTCCTGACTTTC.